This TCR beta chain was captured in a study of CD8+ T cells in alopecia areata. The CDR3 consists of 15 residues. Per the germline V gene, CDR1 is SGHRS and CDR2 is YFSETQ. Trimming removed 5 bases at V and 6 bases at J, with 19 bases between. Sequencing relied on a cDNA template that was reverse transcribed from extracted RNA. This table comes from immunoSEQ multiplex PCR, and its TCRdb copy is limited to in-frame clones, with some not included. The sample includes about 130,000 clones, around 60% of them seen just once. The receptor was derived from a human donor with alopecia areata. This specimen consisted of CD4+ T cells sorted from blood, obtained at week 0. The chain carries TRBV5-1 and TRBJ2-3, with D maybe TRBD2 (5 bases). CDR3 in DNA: TGCGCCAGCAGACCACCGGGGAAATCTAGGGATACGCAGTATTTT. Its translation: CASRPPGKSRDTQYF.